One and the same sample provided the 29 T cell receptor beta chains below, sequenced in a study of response to subunit inactivated influenza vaccine. One entry per CDR3 protein results from TCRdb running MiXCR on the RT-PCR reads. The sample includes hundreds of thousands of distinct CDR3 sequences, 6.5% to 8% of them seen just once. The material sequenced was PBMCs from blood, taken approximately 25 months after vaccination. These receptor sequences come from a man between 50 and 69 years old who received an inactivated influenza vaccine.

The CDR3: CASSDVKGTQYF. For the CDR3, the DNA is TGTGCCAGCAGTGACGTCAAAGGGACCCAGTACTTC. V and J are TRBV25-1 and TRBJ2-5; no reliable D call. The V end lost 3 bases, the J end lost 7 bases, and 9 bases lay between the germline ends. Germline CDR1 and CDR2: MGHDK and SYGVNS. The CDR3 contains 12 residues.

This rearrangement joins TRBV7-2 to TRBJ2-7; TRBD1 matches at 9 bases. Germline V lookup: CDR1 SGHTA, CDR2 FQGNSA. After removal of 3 bases from V and 3 bases from J, the junction contained 6 bases not matched to a gene. The CDR3 runs to 15 residues. The CDR3: CASSLGTGKGYEQYF. The CDR3 DNA reads TGTGCCAGCAGCTTGGGGACAGGGAAGGGCTACGAGCAGTACTTC. Supplemented by reference TRBV7-2 and TRBJ2-7, the full variable domain reads GAGVSQSPSNKVTEKGKDVELRCDPISGHTALYWYRQSLGQGLEFLIYFQGNSAPDKSGLPSDRFSAERTGGSVSTLTIQRTQQEDSAVYLCASSLGTGKGYEQYFGPGTRLTVT.

This clonotype was counted ten times or more. This chain connects TRBV4-2 to TRBJ1-2, with D unresolved. From germline, CDR1 is LGHNA and CDR2 YNFKEQ. The CDR3 has 15 amino acids. Trimming removed 0 bases from V and 3 bases from J, with 11 bases in between. The CDR3 sequence is CASSQDRRVDYGYTF. In nucleotides, the CDR3 is TGTGCCAGCAGCCAAGATCGGAGGGTAGACTATGGCTACACCTTC.

This chain links TRBV5-1 with TRBJ2-2; TRBD2 matches at 11 bases. Germline CDR1 and CDR2: SGHRS and YFSETQ. This CDR3 has 16 amino acids. The trim removed 3 bases at V and 2 bases at J, leaving 3 bases unmatched. The CDR3 reads CASSSLAGGNTGELFF. The CDR3 DNA is TGCGCCAGCAGCTCCCTAGCGGGGGGTAACACCGGGGAGCTGTTTTTT.

This chain links TRBV20-1 with TRBJ2-7; D is unclear. V was shortened by 1 base and J by 2 bases, with 12 bases between the two germline ends. CDR3 size: 14 residues. Germline CDR1 is DFQATT and CDR2 is SNEGSKA (reference sequence). As DNA, the CDR3 is TGCAGTGCTAGAGTTCCGACACCTGCCTACGAGCAGTACTTC. It specifies CSARVPTPAYEQYF.

This clonotype has a handful of counts. The chain uses TRBV29-1 and TRBJ2-7, with 14 bases identical to TRBD2. With 4 bases clipped from V and 5 bases from J, the junction kept 10 bases outside the gene matches. CDR1 and CDR2 (germline): SQVTM, ANQGSEA. The CDR3 runs 16 residues. The CDR3 reads CSVGRLAGGPVHEQYF. DNA of the CDR3: TGCAGCGTTGGCAGACTAGCGGGAGGGCCCGTCCACGAGCAGTACTTC.

This clonotype came up many times. This chain links TRBV20-1 with TRBJ2-1; the D gene is possibly TRBD1 (5 bases). The V end was cut by 5 bases, the J end by 0 bases, with 5 bases between. In germline, CDR1 is DFQATT, CDR2 SNEGSKA (reference sequence). The CDR3 is 12 residues long. The CDR3 is CSAGHSYNEQFF. The CDR3 bases are TGCAGTGCTGGACACTCCTACAATGAGCAGTTCTTC.

The gene calls are TRBV2 and TRBJ1-2; 9 bases line up with TRBD1. CDR3 length equals 15 residues. The germline gives CDR1 SNHLY, CDR2 FYNNEI. V was clipped by 4 bases and J by 5 bases; unmatched bases: 8. The CDR3 protein is CASSGAGTGYYGYTF. In DNA, the CDR3 is TGTGCCAGCAGTGGAGCCGGGACAGGGTATTATGGCTACACCTTC.

A few counts support this clonotype. V gene TRBV15 combines with J gene TRBJ2-3, with 8 bases identical to TRBD1. CDR1 is LNHNV and CDR2 is YYDKDF in the germline V gene (reference sequence). This CDR3 comprises 12 residues. The trim removed 9 bases at V and 4 bases at J, leaving 3 bases unmatched. The CDR3 loop is CATKGQADTQYF. CDR3 in DNA: TGTGCCACTAAGGGACAGGCAGATACGCAGTATTTT.

The chain recombines TRBV30 with TRBJ2-7; 8 nucleotides align to TRBD1. With 7 bases clipped from V and 4 bases from J, the junction kept 15 bases outside the gene matches. Germline lookup yields CDR1 GTSNPN and CDR2 SVGIG (reference sequence). The CDR3 runs to 15 residues. Here the CDR3 reads CALRRRGQGRYEQYF. The CDR3, as DNA: TGTGCCTTACGTAGACGCGGACAGGGAAGGTACGAGCAGTACTTC.

This clonotype has ten or more counts. V is TRBV20-1 and J is TRBJ2-5; maybe TRBD2 (5 bases). V lost 6 bases and J lost 5, with 16 bases in between. Per germline, CDR1 DFQATT and CDR2 SNEGSKA (reference sequence). The CDR3 loop spans 13 amino acids. CDR3 DNA sequence: TGCAGTGCCCTCCAGGACTGGGTGGAGACCCAGTACTTC. Amino acids: CSALQDWVETQYF.

This clonotype was seen more than once but under ten times. The rearrangement uses TRBV7-2 and TRBJ2-3, with no clear D. The CDR3 contains 14 residues. V was shortened by 4 bases and J by 6 bases, with 14 bases between the two germline ends. Germline CDR1 is SGHTA and CDR2 is FQGNSA. The chain's CDR3 is CASSSNPGADTQYF. Written as DNA, the CDR3 is TGTGCCAGCAGCTCAAACCCAGGTGCCGATACGCAGTATTTT.

This clonotype turned up a few times. This rearrangement joins TRBV12-3 or TRBV12-4 to TRBJ2-1, with TRBD2 identical over 11 bases. J gave up 2 bases and V 5 bases, and 5 bases lay outside the gene matches. The CDR3 length is 16 residues. The CDR3: CASSITGLAAYNEQFF. DNA of the CDR3: TGTGCCAGCAGTATCACGGGACTAGCGGCCTACAATGAGCAGTTCTTC.

The genes are TRBV10-3 and TRBJ2-2; either TRBD1 or TRBD2 may supply D (5 bases each). The V gene's germline CDR1 is ENHRY and CDR2 SYGVKD. Trimming took off 6 bases at V and 7 bases at J, with 15 bases between the two ends. The CDR3 consists of 14 residues. CDR3 bases: TGTGCCATCAGGAACAGGCCTGAGGGCGGGGAGCTGTTTTTT. It codes for CAIRNRPEGGELFF.

This clonotype was seen a handful of times. This chain links TRBV20-1 with TRBJ2-3, with a tentative D call TRBD2 (5 bases). CDR3 length: 14 amino acids. Trimming pared 0 bases from V and 0 bases from J, leaving 7 bases between. Germline CDR1 reads DFQATT; CDR2 reads SNEGSKA (reference sequence). CDR3: CSAREASSTDTQYF. The CDR3 DNA follows: TGCAGTGCTAGAGAAGCTAGCAGCACAGATACGCAGTATTTT.

This clonotype was picked up a small number of times. This chain links TRBV5-1 with TRBJ2-1; tentatively, D is TRBD1 (6 bases). CDR1 is SGHRS, CDR2 YFSETQ, per germline. Trimming cost V 6 bases and J 0 bases, with 10 bases left between them. This CDR3 spans 14 amino acids. The CDR3 bases are TGCGCCAGCAACCTACAGGGCTCCTACAATGAGCAGTTCTTC. Amino acid sequence: CASNLQGSYNEQFF.

The chain is built from TRBV12-3 or TRBV12-4 and TRBJ2-2, with D perhaps given as TRBD1 or TRBD2 (6 bases each). The CDR3 consists of 15 residues. V gave up 2 bases and J gave up 4 bases, with 11 bases separating them. Here the CDR3 DNA reads TGTGCCAGCAGTTTAATAGGGGGGAGCACCGGGGAGCTGTTTTTT. Protein sequence: CASSLIGGSTGELFF.

This clonotype was counted a few times. The chain carries TRBV10-2 and TRBJ2-5; no definite D call. V was cut by 3 bases and J by 5 bases, with 13 bases left in between. The CDR3 spans 14 residues. Per germline, CDR1 WSHSY and CDR2 SAAADI. This chain's CDR3 is CASSEWVVRETQYF. The DNA of the CDR3 is TGCGCCAGCAGTGAATGGGTGGTCCGCGAGACCCAGTACTTC.

The V gene is TRBV11-2, the J gene TRBJ2-7; no clear D. Germline V lookup: CDR1 SGHAT, CDR2 FQNNGV. The CDR3 has 15 amino acids. Trimming stripped 2 bases from V and 0 bases from J, with 11 bases between. CDR3 bases: TGTGCCAGCAGCTTAAACGCCGCGAGCTCCTACGAGCAGTACTTC. Amino acid sequence: CASSLNAASSYEQYF.

The chain employs TRBV5-1 and TRBJ2-7; either TRBD1 or TRBD2 may fit D (5 bases each). Trimming pared 1 base from V and 5 bases from J, leaving 13 bases between. The CDR3 totals 14 residues. Germline V lookup: CDR1 SGHRS, CDR2 YFSETQ. The CDR3, as DNA: TGCGCCAGCAGCTTGCGGGGCGCGAGGGACGAGCAGTACTTC. Protein: CASSLRGARDEQYF.

The CDR3 region has the DNA TGTGCCACCAGCCTTCCCAGGGGTCCTAATGAAAAACTGTTTTTT. Amino acids: CATSLPRGPNEKLFF. V is TRBV15 and J is TRBJ1-4; D possibly corresponds to TRBD1 (6 bases). This CDR3 has 15 residues. V was pared by 5 bases and J by 3 bases, with 13 bases between. Germline V lookup: CDR1 LNHNV, CDR2 YYDKDF (reference sequence). The full variable domain, rest sourced from reference TRBV15 and TRBJ1-4, is DAMVIQNPRYQVTQFGKPVTLSCSQTLNHNVMYWYQQKSSQAPKLLFHYYDKDFNNEADTPDNFQSRRPNTSFCFLDIRSPGLGDTAMYLCATSLPRGPNEKLFFGSGTQLSVL.

This clonotype came up many times. The chain uses TRBV11-3 and TRBJ2-5, with 14 positions matching TRBD2. The CDR3 is 18 residues long. The V gene's germline CDR1 is SGHNT and CDR2 YENEEA. The V and J ends lost 4 bases and 5 bases, in that order; junction bases with no gene match: 12. DNA of the CDR3: TGTGCCAGCAGCTCTCAGACTAGCGGGGGGGCCTCCGTGGAGACCCAGTACTTC. Translating it yields CASSSQTSGGASVETQYF.

The chain combines TRBV6-1 with TRBJ2-5, with D possibly being TRBD1 or TRBD2 (5 bases each). CDR1 MNHNS and CDR2 SASEGT come from the germline V gene. The CDR3 runs to 14 residues. The V end lost 6 bases, the J end lost 5 bases, and 16 bases lay between the germline ends. The CDR3 nucleotides are TGTGCCAGCAGACCGGACCTGGGGGAGGAGACCCAGTACTTC. It is translated as CASRPDLGEETQYF.

J is TRBJ1-1 and V is TRBV30, with D possibly TRBD1 on 5 matching bases. Germline-derived CDR1 and CDR2 are GTSNPN and SVGIG (reference sequence). V dropped 0 bases and J dropped 4 bases, with 9 bases sitting between them. This CDR3 contains 13 residues. The DNA of the CDR3 is TGTGCCTGGAGTGTACTCGGGGGCACTGAAGCTTTCTTT. It codes for CAWSVLGGTEAFF.

The rearrangement joins TRBV10-2 to TRBJ1-4; D might be TRBD1 (5 bases). Between the trimmed V and J ends, which lost 0 bases and 8 bases, there was a span of 13 bases. This CDR3 is built from 15 residues. Germline V CDR1 and CDR2: WSHSY, SAAADI. The CDR3 spells CASSESGTPREKLFF. CDR3 DNA sequence: TGCGCCAGCAGTGAGTCTGGGACGCCAAGAGAAAAACTGTTTTTT.

This clonotype was detected only a few times. The gene calls are TRBV7-9 and TRBJ2-5; 9 bases align to TRBD1. Trimming removed 3 bases from V and 3 bases from J; junction bases left unmatched: 5. This CDR3 is built from 15 residues. The germline gives CDR1 SEHNR, CDR2 FQNEAQ (reference sequence). The CDR3 reads CASSFAGTGKETQYF. In nucleotides, the CDR3 is TGTGCCAGCAGCTTTGCCGGGACAGGGAAAGAGACCCAGTACTTC.

This clonotype has at least ten counts. V is TRBV5-1 and J is TRBJ2-5; either TRBD1 or TRBD2 may supply D (5 bases each). V shed 0 bases and J shed 5 bases, with 11 bases lying between them. The CDR3 extends over 14 amino acids. From germline, CDR1 is SGHRS and CDR2 YFSETQ. The CDR3, as DNA: TGCGCCAGCAGCTTGGAGCGGCAGGGTGAGACCCAGTACTTC. Encoded protein: CASSLERQGETQYF.

This clonotype came up a few times. This sequence joins TRBV4-1 and TRBJ1-1, with D hard to call. V was cut by 0 bases and J by 3 bases, with 8 bases left in between. This CDR3 region has 14 residues. Per germline, CDR1 MGHRA and CDR2 YSYEKL. This CDR3 is CASSQERLDTEAFF. CDR3 DNA: TGCGCCAGCAGCCAAGAAAGGCTGGACACTGAAGCTTTCTTT.

This clonotype was detected ten times or more. The rearrangement uses TRBV29-1 and TRBJ2-1; the D is unclear. V was cut by 1 base and J by 4 bases, with 11 bases left in between. Looked up from germline, CDR1 is SQVTM and CDR2 is ANQGSEA. The CDR3 extends over 14 amino acids. For the CDR3, the DNA is TGCAGCGTTGAAGGGGAAACTTCATACAATGAGCAGTTCTTC. Protein: CSVEGETSYNEQFF.